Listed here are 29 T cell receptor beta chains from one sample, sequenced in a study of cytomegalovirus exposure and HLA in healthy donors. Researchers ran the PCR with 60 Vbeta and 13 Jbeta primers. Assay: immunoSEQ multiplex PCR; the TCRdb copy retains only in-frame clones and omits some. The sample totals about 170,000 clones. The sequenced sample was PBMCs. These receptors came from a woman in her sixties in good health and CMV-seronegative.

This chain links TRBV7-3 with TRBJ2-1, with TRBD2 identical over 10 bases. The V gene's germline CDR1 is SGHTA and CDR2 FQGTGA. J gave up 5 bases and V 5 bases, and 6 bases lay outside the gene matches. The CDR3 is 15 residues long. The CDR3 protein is CASSPQRGGHNEQFF. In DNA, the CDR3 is TGTGCCAGCAGCCCTCAGCGGGGGGGTCACAATGAGCAGTTCTTC. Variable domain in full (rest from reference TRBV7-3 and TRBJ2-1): GAGVSQTPSNKVTEKGKYVELRCDPISGHTALYWYRQSLGQGPEFLIYFQGTGAADDSGLPNDRFFAVRPEGSVSTLKIQRTERGDSAVYLCASSPQRGGHNEQFFGPGTRLTVL.

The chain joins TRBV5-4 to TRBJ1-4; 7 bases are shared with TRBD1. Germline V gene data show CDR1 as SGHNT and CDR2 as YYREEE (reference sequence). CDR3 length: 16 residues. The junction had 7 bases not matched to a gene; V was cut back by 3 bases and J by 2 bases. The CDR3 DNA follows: TGTGCCAGCAGCTCGACAGGGTTGGGGACTAATGAAAAACTGTTTTTT. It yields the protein CASSSTGLGTNEKLFF.

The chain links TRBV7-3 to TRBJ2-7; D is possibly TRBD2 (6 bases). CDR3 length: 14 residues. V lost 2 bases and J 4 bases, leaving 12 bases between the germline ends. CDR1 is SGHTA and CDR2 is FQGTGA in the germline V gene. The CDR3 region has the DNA TGTGCCAGCAGCTTAGGAGGGACGGGGTACGAGCAGTACTTC. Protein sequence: CASSLGGTGYEQYF.

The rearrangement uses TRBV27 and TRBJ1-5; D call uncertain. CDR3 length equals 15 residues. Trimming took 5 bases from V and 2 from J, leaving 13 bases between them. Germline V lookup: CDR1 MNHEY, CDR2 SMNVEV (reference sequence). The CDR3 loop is CASSTLNFGNQPQHF. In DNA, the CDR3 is TGTGCCAGCAGTACGCTGAACTTCGGCAATCAGCCCCAGCATTTT.

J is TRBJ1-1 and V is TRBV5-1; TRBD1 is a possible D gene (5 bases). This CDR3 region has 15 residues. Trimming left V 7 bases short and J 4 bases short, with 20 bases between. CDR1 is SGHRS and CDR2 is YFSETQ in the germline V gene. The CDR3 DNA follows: TGCGCCAGCTCTCTGGGGCAGGGAGGATTCACTGAAGCTTTCTTT. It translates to CASSLGQGGFTEAFF. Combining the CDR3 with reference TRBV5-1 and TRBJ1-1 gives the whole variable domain KAGVTQTPRYLIKTRGQQVTLSCSPISGHRSVSWYQQTPGQGLQFLFEYFSETQRNKGNFPGRFSGRQFSNSRSEMNVSTLELGDSALYLCASSLGQGGFTEAFFGQGTRLTVV.

The CDR3 sequence: CASSWTSGGAYEQYF. The CDR3 DNA sequence: TGTGCCAGCAGTTGGACTAGCGGGGGGGCCTACGAGCAGTACTTC. The chain carries TRBV27 and TRBJ2-7, with TRBD2 matching over 15 bases. V lost 4 bases, J lost 2 bases, and 0 bases stayed unmatched. The CDR3 is made up of 15 amino acids. Germline lookup yields CDR1 MNHEY and CDR2 SMNVEV (reference sequence).

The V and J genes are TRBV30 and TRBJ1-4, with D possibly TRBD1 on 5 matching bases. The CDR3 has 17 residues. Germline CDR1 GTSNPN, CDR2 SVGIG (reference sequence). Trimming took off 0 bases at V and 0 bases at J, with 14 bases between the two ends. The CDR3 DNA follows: TGTGCCTGGAGTGTGGGGCGGAAACTCACAACTAATGAAAAACTGTTTTTT. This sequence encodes CAWSVGRKLTTNEKLFF. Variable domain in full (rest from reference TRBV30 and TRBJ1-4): SQTIHQWPATLVQPVGSPLSLECTVEGTSNPNLYWYRQAAGRGLQLLFYSVGIGQISSEVPQNLSASRPQDRQFILSSKKLLLSDSGFYLCAWSVGRKLTTNEKLFFGSGTQLSVL.

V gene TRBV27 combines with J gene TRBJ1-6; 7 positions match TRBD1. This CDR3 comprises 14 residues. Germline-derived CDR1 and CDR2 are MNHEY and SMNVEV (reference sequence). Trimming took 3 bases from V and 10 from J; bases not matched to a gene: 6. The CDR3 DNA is TGTGCCAGCAGTTTGACAGGGTCGGGCTCACCCCTCCACTTT. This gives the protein CASSLTGSGSPLHF.

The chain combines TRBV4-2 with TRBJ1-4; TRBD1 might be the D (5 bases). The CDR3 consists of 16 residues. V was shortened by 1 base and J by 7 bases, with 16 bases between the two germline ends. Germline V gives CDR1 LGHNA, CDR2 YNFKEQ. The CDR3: CASSQVLGGKIEKLFF. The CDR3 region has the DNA TGTGCCAGCAGCCAAGTATTGGGGGGGAAAATTGAAAAACTGTTTTTT.

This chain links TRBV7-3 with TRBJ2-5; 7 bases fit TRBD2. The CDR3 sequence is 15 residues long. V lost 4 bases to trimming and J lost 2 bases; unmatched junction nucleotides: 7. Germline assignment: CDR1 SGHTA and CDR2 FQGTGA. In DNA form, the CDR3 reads TGTGCCAGCAGCTACAATCAGGGAGGGCAAGAGACCCAGTACTTC. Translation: CASSYNQGGQETQYF.

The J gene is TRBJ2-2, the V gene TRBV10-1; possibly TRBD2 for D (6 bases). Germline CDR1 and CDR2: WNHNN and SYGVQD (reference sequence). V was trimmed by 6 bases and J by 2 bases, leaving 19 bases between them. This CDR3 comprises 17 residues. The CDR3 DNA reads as TGCGCCAGCAGCCGAAGCATTCGGGGGATAAACACCGGGGAGCTGTTTTTT. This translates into CASSRSIRGINTGELFF.

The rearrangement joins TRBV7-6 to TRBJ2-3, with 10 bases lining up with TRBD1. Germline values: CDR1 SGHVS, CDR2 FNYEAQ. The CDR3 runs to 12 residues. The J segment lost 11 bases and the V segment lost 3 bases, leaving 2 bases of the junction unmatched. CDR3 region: CASSFRDRGQYF. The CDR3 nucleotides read TGTGCCAGCAGCTTCCGGGACAGGGGGCAGTATTTT.

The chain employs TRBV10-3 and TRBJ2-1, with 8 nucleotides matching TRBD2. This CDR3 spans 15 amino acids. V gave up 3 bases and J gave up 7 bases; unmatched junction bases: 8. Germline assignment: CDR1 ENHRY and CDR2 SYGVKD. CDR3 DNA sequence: TGTGCCATCAGTGATGAGGGTGAGCGGGAGAATGAGCAGTTCTTC. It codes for CAISDEGERENEQFF.

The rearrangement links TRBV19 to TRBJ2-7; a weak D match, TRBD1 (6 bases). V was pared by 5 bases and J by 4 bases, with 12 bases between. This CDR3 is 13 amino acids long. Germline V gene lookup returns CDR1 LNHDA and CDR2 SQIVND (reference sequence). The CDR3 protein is CASSLRTAYEQYF. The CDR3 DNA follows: TGTGCCAGTAGTCTAAGGACAGCATACGAGCAGTACTTC. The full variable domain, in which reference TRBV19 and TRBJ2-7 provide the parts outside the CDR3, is DGGITQSPKYLFRKEGQNVTLSCEQNLNHDAMYWYRQDPGQGLRLIYYSQIVNDFQKGDIAEGYSVSREKKESFPLTVTSAQKNPTAFYLCASSLRTAYEQYFGPGTRLTVT.

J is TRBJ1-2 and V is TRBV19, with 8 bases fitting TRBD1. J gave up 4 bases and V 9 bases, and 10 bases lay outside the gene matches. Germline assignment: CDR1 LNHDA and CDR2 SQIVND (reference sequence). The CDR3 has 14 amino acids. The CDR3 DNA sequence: TGTGCCAGCACGACAGGGGCCCCCTTCTATGGCTACACCTTC. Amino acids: CASTTGAPFYGYTF.

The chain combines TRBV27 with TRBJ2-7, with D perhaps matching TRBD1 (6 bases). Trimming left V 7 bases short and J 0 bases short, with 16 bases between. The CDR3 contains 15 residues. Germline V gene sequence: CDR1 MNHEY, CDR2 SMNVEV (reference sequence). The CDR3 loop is CASKKGGVGSYEQYF. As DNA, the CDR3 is TGTGCCAGCAAAAAAGGGGGAGTGGGCTCCTACGAGCAGTACTTC.

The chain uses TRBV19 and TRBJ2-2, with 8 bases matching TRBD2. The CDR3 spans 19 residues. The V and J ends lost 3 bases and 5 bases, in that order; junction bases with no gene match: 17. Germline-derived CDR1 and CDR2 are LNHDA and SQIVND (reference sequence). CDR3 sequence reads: CASSIDTSGVAGRTGELFF. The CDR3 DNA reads TGTGCCAGTAGTATCGATACGTCCGGGGTAGCGGGAAGGACCGGGGAGCTGTTTTTT.

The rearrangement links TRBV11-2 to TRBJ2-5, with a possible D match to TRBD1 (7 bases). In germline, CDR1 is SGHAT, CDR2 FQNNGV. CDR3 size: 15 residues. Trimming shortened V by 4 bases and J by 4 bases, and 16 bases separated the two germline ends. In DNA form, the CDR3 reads TGTGCCAGCAGCTCAACAGGGGAGGCTAGAGAGACCCAGTACTTC. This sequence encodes CASSSTGEARETQYF. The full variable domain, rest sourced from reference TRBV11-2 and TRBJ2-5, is EAGVAQSPRYKIIEKRQSVAFWCNPISGHATLYWYQQILGQGPKLLIQFQNNGVVDDSQLPKDRFSAERLKGVDSTLKIQPAKLEDSAVYLCASSSTGEARETQYFGPGTRLLVL.

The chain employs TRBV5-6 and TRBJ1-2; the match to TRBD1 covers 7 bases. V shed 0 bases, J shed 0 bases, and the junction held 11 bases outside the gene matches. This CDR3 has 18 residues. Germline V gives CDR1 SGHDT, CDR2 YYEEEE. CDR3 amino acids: CASSLGPLRTGTNYGYTF. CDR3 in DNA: TGTGCCAGCAGCTTGGGCCCTTTGAGGACAGGAACTAACTATGGCTACACCTTC.

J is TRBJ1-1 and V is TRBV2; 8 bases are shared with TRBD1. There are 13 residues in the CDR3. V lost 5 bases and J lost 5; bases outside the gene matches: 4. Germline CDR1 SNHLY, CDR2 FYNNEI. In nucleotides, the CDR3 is TGTGCCAGCAGTACAGGGGGTTATACTGAAGCTTTCTTT. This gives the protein CASSTGGYTEAFF.

The CDR3 DNA follows: TGTGCCAGCAGTTACTCGGGACTGGAAGAGACCCAGTACTTC. Encoded protein: CASSYSGLEETQYF. V gene TRBV6-5 combines with J gene TRBJ2-5; TRBD2 is a possible D gene (6 bases). Germline loops: CDR1 MNHEY, CDR2 SVGAGI. V gave up 0 bases and J gave up 3 bases, with 8 bases separating them. This CDR3 has 14 amino acids.

The DNA of the CDR3 is TGTGCCAGCAGTTCTGGGAGTGGCTATGGCTACACCTTC. It encodes CASSSGSGYGYTF. This sequence joins TRBV7-9 and TRBJ1-2; D is ambiguous. CDR1 is SEHNR, CDR2 FQNEAQ, per germline (reference sequence). Deletions cut 6 bases from V and 4 bases from J, with 12 bases between. This CDR3 region has 13 residues. Supplemented by reference TRBV7-9 and TRBJ1-2, the full variable domain reads DTGVSQNPRHKITKRGQNVTFRCDPISEHNRLYWYRQTLGQGPEFLTYFQNEAQLEKSRLLSDRFSAERPKGSFSTLEIQRTEQGDSAMYLCASSSGSGYGYTFGSGTRLTVV.

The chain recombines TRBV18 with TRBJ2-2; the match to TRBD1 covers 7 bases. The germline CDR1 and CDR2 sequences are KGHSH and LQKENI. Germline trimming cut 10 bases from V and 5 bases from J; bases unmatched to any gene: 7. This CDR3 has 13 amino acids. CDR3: CATFPGGTGELFF. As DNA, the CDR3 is TGTGCCACCTTTCCAGGGGGAACCGGGGAGCTGTTTTTT.

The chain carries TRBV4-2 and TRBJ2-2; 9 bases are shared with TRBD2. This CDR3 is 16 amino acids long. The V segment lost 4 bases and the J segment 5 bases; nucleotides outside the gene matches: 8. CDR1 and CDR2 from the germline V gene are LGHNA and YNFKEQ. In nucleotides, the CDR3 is TGTGCCAGCAGCCCCTCTTTTAGCGGGAGTACCGGGGAGCTGTTTTTT. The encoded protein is CASSPSFSGSTGELFF.

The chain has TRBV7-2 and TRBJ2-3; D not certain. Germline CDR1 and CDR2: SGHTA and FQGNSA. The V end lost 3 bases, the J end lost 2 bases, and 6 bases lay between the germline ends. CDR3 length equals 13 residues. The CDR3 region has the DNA TGTGCCAGCAGCTTTCAGGTCACAGATACGCAGTATTTT. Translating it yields CASSFQVTDTQYF. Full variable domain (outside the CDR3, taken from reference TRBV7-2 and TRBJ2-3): GAGVSQSPSNKVTEKGKDVELRCDPISGHTALYWYRQSLGQGLEFLIYFQGNSAPDKSGLPSDRFSAERTGGSVSTLTIQRTQQEDSAVYLCASSFQVTDTQYFGPGTRLTVL.

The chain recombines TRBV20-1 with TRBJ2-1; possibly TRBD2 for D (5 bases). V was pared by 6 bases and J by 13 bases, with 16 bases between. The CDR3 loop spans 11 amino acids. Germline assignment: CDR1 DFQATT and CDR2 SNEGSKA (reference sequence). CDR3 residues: CSAPRGQVQFF. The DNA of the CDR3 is TGCAGTGCCCCGCGAGGGCAGGTACAGTTCTTC.

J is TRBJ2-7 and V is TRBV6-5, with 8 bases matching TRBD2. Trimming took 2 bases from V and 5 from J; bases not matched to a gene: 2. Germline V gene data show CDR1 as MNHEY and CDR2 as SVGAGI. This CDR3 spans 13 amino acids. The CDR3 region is CASSYRRGDEQYF. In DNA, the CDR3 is TGTGCCAGCAGTTACAGGCGGGGGGACGAGCAGTACTTC.

The DNA of the CDR3 is TGTGCCATCAGTGACGGGAGGGATTCCCATACTAATGAAAAACTGTTTTTT. Translating gives CAISDGRDSHTNEKLFF. This chain joins TRBV10-3 and TRBJ1-4, with D uncertain. The germline V and J ends were trimmed by 3 bases and 2 bases, with 16 bases remaining between them. The length of the CDR3 is 17 residues. CDR1 and CDR2 (germline): ENHRY, SYGVKD.

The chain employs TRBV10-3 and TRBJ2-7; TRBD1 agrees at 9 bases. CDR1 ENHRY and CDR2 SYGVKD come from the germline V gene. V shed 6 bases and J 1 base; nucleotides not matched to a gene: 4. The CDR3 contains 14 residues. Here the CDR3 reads CAIRGTGRSYEQYF. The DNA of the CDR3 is TGTGCCATCAGAGGGACAGGGAGATCCTACGAGCAGTACTTC.